The 10 T cell receptor beta chains below come from one sample, sequenced in a study of regulatory T cells in long-lasting Graves disease. Construction of TCR beta libraries relied on iRepertoire HTBI primers and on Arm-PCR targeting CDR3 regions. TCRdb redid the calling of the multiplex PCR reads with MiXCR, one entry per CDR3 protein. Of approximately 360,000 distinct CDR3 sequences listed, about 10% are singletons. Time point of the sample: newly diagnosed GD, antithyroid drugs for less than 3 months. PBMC-extracted RNA yielded the TCR library. The sample also formed part of further work on T cells in Graves' hyperthyroidism and ophthalmopathy.

Source: peripheral blood mononuclear cells (PBMCs), taken at new diagnosis, from a patient treated with antithyroid drugs. The receptors originated from a woman aged 18-29 years with Graves disease.

CDR3 loop: CASSFRLAARGTGELFF. As DNA, the CDR3 is TGCGCCAGCAGCTTTCGACTAGCGGCTCGGGGCACCGGGGAGCTGTTTTTT. The chain links TRBV5-1 to TRBJ2-2; 9 nucleotides agree with TRBD2. The CDR3 has 17 residues. V shed 2 bases, J shed 4 bases, and the junction held 9 bases outside the gene matches. The germline gives CDR1 SGHRS, CDR2 YFSETQ.

V usage is TRBV19 and J usage is TRBJ1-5, with D perhaps TRBD1 (5 bases). The germline V and J ends were trimmed by 1 base and 0 bases, with 10 bases remaining between them. The CDR3 length is 16 residues. CDR1 and CDR2 (germline): LNHDA, SQIVND (reference sequence). CDR3 in amino acids: CASSIGQNPSNQPQHF. The CDR3 DNA reads as TGTGCCAGTAGTATAGGACAGAACCCTAGCAATCAGCCCCAGCATTTT.

Ten or more counts support this clonotype. The chain recombines TRBV28 with TRBJ2-7; 7 positions match TRBD1. Germline trimming cut 3 bases from V and 5 bases from J; bases unmatched to any gene: 7. Germline V gives CDR1 MDHEN, CDR2 SYDVKM. The CDR3 consists of 14 residues. The CDR3 DNA follows: TGTGCCAGCAGTTTCGGGGTCAGGGGGAACGAGCAGTACTTC. Its protein product is CASSFGVRGNEQYF.

The genes are TRBV18 and TRBJ1-6, with 9 bases identical to TRBD1. The germline CDR1 and CDR2 sequences are KGHSH and LQKENI. The CDR3 is 15 residues long. J was trimmed by 6 bases and V by 3 bases; bases with no gene match: 3. CDR3 sequence reads: CASSPGTGFNSPLHF. The CDR3 nucleotides are TGTGCCAGCTCACCGGGGACAGGGTTTAATTCACCCCTCCACTTT.

The chain links TRBV3-1 to TRBJ1-3; no firm D call. The CDR3 extends over 17 amino acids. CDR1 and CDR2 from the germline V gene are LGHDT and YNNKEL (reference sequence). V lost 0 bases and J lost 4, with 16 bases in between. CDR3 nucleotides: TGTGCCAGCAGCCAAGATTCAGTGACTTCCCTAGGAAACACCATATATTTT. It encodes CASSQDSVTSLGNTIYF.

The sample holds a few counts of this clonotype. V and J are TRBV5-1 and TRBJ2-3; D unresolved. V dropped 6 bases and J dropped 3 bases, with 11 bases sitting between them. Looked up from germline, CDR1 is SGHRS and CDR2 is YFSETQ. This CDR3 comprises 13 residues. The CDR3 DNA reads TGCGCCAGCAAGTATAGTGGGACAGATACGCAGTATTTT. Its translation: CASKYSGTDTQYF.

This clonotype was detected ten times or more. J is TRBJ1-1 and V is TRBV7-2, with a possible D match to TRBD1 (5 bases). The CDR3 totals 17 residues. Trimming took 2 bases from V and 0 from J, leaving 16 bases between them. Germline-derived CDR1 and CDR2 are SGHTA and FQGNSA. Written as DNA, the CDR3 is TGTGCCAGCAGCTTACTTGGGGCCCTAAACATGAACACTGAAGCTTTCTTT. Translated: CASSLLGALNMNTEAFF. Looking up the rest from reference TRBV7-2 and TRBJ1-1 gives the full variable domain: GAGVSQSPSNKVTEKGKDVELRCDPISGHTALYWYRQSLGQGLEFLIYFQGNSAPDKSGLPSDRFSAERTGGSVSTLTIQRTQQEDSAVYLCASSLLGALNMNTEAFFGQGTRLTVV.

This clonotype was observed many times. The chain uses TRBV28 and TRBJ2-7; possible D gene TRBD2, 5 bases. Germline values: CDR1 MDHEN, CDR2 SYDVKM. The CDR3 is 12 amino acids. With 3 bases removed from V and 6 bases from J, the gap between germline ends came to 9 bases. This CDR3 is CASSLIGGEQYF. The CDR3 DNA reads as TGTGCCAGCAGTTTGATAGGAGGCGAGCAGTACTTC.

This clonotype was detected ten times or more. The chain recombines TRBV12-3 or TRBV12-4 with TRBJ2-7; maybe TRBD1 (6 bases). Trimming stripped 6 bases from V and 0 bases from J, with 12 bases between. This CDR3 is 14 amino acids long. CDR3 region: CASRHPGASYEQYF. Here the CDR3 DNA reads TGTGCCAGCAGGCATCCAGGGGCCTCCTACGAGCAGTACTTC.

This clonotype appeared a few times. This chain uses TRBV12-5 with TRBJ2-1, with D perhaps assigned TRBD1 or TRBD2 (5 bases each). The CDR3 spans 16 residues. V was trimmed by 2 bases and J by 3 bases, leaving 14 bases between them. Germline CDR1 and CDR2: LGHNT and FRNRAP. The CDR3 loop is CASGLSWAGSYNEQFF. The CDR3 DNA sequence: TGTGCTAGTGGTTTGAGCTGGGCAGGGAGCTACAATGAGCAGTTCTTC. Based on the CDR3 plus reference TRBV12-5 and TRBJ2-1, the full variable domain is DARVTQTPRHKVTEMGQEVTMRCQPILGHNTVFWYRQTMMQGLELLAYFRNRAPLDDSGMPKDRFSAEMPDATLATLKIQPSEPRDSAVYFCASGLSWAGSYNEQFFGPGTRLTVL.